The entry below gives a single T cell receptor beta chain sequence along with its context. The data stem from a study of blood T cell repertoires in COVID-19. At the level of the study: From T cells, B-cell-depleted T cells, or PBMCs came the material, which was cDNA or gDNA.

TCRdb's table, derived via immunoSEQ multiplex PCR, lists solely in-frame clones and lacks some. The table records about 140,000 clones, about 91% of them present only once. The germline V gene has CDR1 LNHDA and CDR2 SQIVND (reference sequence). V lost 7 bases and J lost 6; bases outside the gene matches: 11. The CDR3 is 15 amino acids. Sequencing input: peripheral blood. This chain joins TRBV19 and TRBJ1-5; the match to TRBD1 covers 8 bases. This receptor was taken from a human donor in a cohort sampled during active COVID-19. The CDR3 here is CASNSRTGQAQPQHF. In DNA form, the CDR3 reads TGTGCCAGTAATTCTAGGACAGGGCAGGCTCAGCCCCAGCATTTT.